These 14 T cell receptor beta chains share one sample of origin, sequenced in a study of cytomegalovirus exposure and HLA in healthy donors. Libraries were prepared by immunoSEQ multiplex PCR; TCRdb keeps only in-frame clonotypes and omits some of them. The sample holds about 160,000 clones, roughly 90% seen once. Sequences were obtained from PBMCs. These receptors originate from a man aged 18 to 29 in good health and CMV-seropositive.

This chain uses TRBV20-1 with TRBJ2-2, with D tentatively TRBD1 (6 bases). CDR3 size: 11 residues. Germline V lookup: CDR1 DFQATT, CDR2 SNEGSKA (reference sequence). With 5 bases removed from V and 6 bases from J, the gap between germline ends came to 7 bases. As DNA, the CDR3 is TGCAGTGCTTACAGGGCCGGGGAGCTGTTTTTT. Translating it yields CSAYRAGELFF.

The chain recombines TRBV21-1 with TRBJ2-3; the table's D call, TRBD2, has no DNA check behind it. TRBV21-1 is noted as a pseudogene. This CDR3 has 13 amino acids. The CDR3 DNA follows: TGTGCCAGCGCAGCGCTGCTCACAGATACGCAGTATTTT. Protein product: CASAALLTDTQYF.

This clone was seen only a few times. The chain uses TRBV28 and TRBJ2-7; D possibly corresponds to TRBD2 (6 bases). The CDR3 covers 12 residues. V was shortened by 4 bases and J by 4 bases, with 8 bases between the two germline ends. Per germline, CDR1 MDHEN and CDR2 SYDVKM. CDR3 region: CASSSGGYEQYF. In nucleotides, the CDR3 is TGTGCCAGCAGTTCCGGGGGATACGAGCAGTACTTC.

The V and J genes are TRBV6-4 and TRBJ2-1; 15 bases fit TRBD2. This CDR3 spans 15 amino acids. Germline V gene lookup returns CDR1 MRHNA and CDR2 SNTAGT. After removal of 2 bases from V and 7 bases from J, the junction contained 0 bases not matched to a gene. CDR3 protein: CASSDGLAGGNEQFF. The CDR3 bases are TGTGCCAGCAGTGACGGACTAGCGGGAGGGAATGAGCAGTTCTTC.

This clone turned up a few times. J is TRBJ2-2 and V is TRBV7-3; perhaps TRBD2 as D (5 bases). The CDR3 spans 13 residues. Looked up from germline, CDR1 is SGHTA and CDR2 is FQGTGA. The ends were cut back, 5 bases at V and 3 bases at J, with 7 bases in the middle. In DNA, the CDR3 is TGTGCCAGCAGCCTCGGGGACACCGGGGAGCTGTTTTTT. Translating gives CASSLGDTGELFF.

The chain uses TRBV7-3 and TRBJ2-3, with a possible D match to TRBD2 (6 bases). Looked up from germline, CDR1 is SGHTA and CDR2 is FQGTGA. The length of the CDR3 is 15 residues. Between the trimmed V and J ends, which lost 5 bases and 1 base, there was a span of 13 bases. Written as DNA, the CDR3 is TGTGCCAGCAGCAATGGACTAAAAGGCACAGATACGCAGTATTTT. Protein: CASSNGLKGTDTQYF.

V is TRBV11-2 and J is TRBJ2-5, with D perhaps TRBD2 (6 bases). Germline V CDR1 and CDR2: SGHAT, FQNNGV. The V end was cut by 10 bases, the J end by 0 bases, with 18 bases between. The CDR3 is 15 amino acids. Written as DNA, the CDR3 is TGTGCCAACACGGCTAGTCTAGCGAACCAAGAGACCCAGTACTTC. Amino acid sequence: CANTASLANQETQYF. The whole variable domain, remainder taken from reference TRBV11-2 and TRBJ2-5, is EAGVAQSPRYKIIEKRQSVAFWCNPISGHATLYWYQQILGQGPKLLIQFQNNGVVDDSQLPKDRFSAERLKGVDSTLKIQPAKLEDSAVYLCANTASLANQETQYFGPGTRLLVL.

This clone appeared a single time. The chain links TRBV11-2 to TRBJ2-5; 12 bases are a match to TRBD1. The CDR3 extends over 15 amino acids. The ends lost 4 bases at V and 4 bases at J; junction bases unmatched: 4. Germline CDR1 is SGHAT and CDR2 is FQNNGV. The chain's CDR3 is CASSSRDRGRETQYF. DNA of the CDR3: TGTGCCAGCAGCTCCCGGGACAGGGGGCGAGAGACCCAGTACTTC.

A single count supports this clone. This chain connects TRBV6-5 to TRBJ2-5; 9 bases fit TRBD2. Germline loops: CDR1 MNHEY, CDR2 SVGAGI. This CDR3 is built from 14 residues. V lost 8 bases and J lost 0; bases outside the gene matches: 4. Written as DNA, the CDR3 is TGTGCCAGCTCTAGCGGGGCCTACCAAGAGACCCAGTACTTC. Translating gives CASSSGAYQETQYF.

The chain recombines TRBV9 with TRBJ2-5, with 8 bases that match TRBD1. The V and J ends lost 4 bases and 1 base, in that order; junction bases with no gene match: 6. Germline CDR1 reads SGDLS; CDR2 reads YYNGEE. The CDR3 contains 15 residues. CDR3 bases: TGTGCCAGCAGCTTACGGGACAGGACCCAAGAGACCCAGTACTTC. This codes for CASSLRDRTQETQYF.

The genes are TRBV5-1 and TRBJ2-1, with a weak D call TRBD1 (5 bases). Looked up from germline, CDR1 is SGHRS and CDR2 is YFSETQ. Trimming took 2 bases from V and 4 from J, leaving 13 bases between them. CDR3 size: 15 residues. This CDR3 reads CASSLGDTDYNEQFF. The CDR3 nucleotides read TGCGCCAGCAGCTTAGGGGATACAGATTACAATGAGCAGTTCTTC.

The chain is built from TRBV7-9 and TRBJ1-1, with D hard to call. CDR1 and CDR2 (germline): SEHNR, FQNEAQ (reference sequence). The V and J ends lost 3 bases and 4 bases respectively, with 27 bases between them. The CDR3 length is 19 residues. In nucleotides, the CDR3 is TGTGCCAGCAGCTTTGAGGGTGGTCGGTCCACGGGCCTGGGCACTGAAGCTTTCTTT. Its protein product is CASSFEGGRSTGLGTEAFF.

The V gene is TRBV4-1, the J gene TRBJ2-2, with TRBD2 matching over 9 bases. The CDR3 sequence is 18 residues long. Germline CDR1 MGHRA, CDR2 YSYEKL. Trimming cost V 1 base and J 4 bases; bases outside gene matches: 10. The CDR3, as DNA: TGCGCCAGCAGCCAAGGAATGGCGCGGGAGGGCCCCACCGGGGAGCTGTTTTTT. The encoded protein is CASSQGMAREGPTGELFF.

This chain links TRBV28 with TRBJ1-1; D remains unclear. The V end lost 5 bases, the J end lost 1 base, and 14 bases lay between the germline ends. CDR3 length: 15 amino acids. Per the germline V gene, CDR1 is MDHEN and CDR2 is SYDVKM. The CDR3 is CASSAPWEKNTEAFF. The CDR3 coding sequence is TGTGCCAGCAGTGCCCCCTGGGAGAAGAACACTGAAGCTTTCTTT.